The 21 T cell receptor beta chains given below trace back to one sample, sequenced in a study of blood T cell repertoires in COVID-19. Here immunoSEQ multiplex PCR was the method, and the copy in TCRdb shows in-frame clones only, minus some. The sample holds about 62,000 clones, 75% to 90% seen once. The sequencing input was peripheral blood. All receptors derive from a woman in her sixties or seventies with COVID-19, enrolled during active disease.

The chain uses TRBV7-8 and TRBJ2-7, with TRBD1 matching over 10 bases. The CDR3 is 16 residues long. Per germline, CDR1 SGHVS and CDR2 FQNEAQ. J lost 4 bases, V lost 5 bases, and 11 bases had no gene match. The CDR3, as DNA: TGTGCCAGCAGCCCGACCCGGACAGGGGGTGCTTACGAGCAGTACTTC. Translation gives CASSPTRTGGAYEQYF.

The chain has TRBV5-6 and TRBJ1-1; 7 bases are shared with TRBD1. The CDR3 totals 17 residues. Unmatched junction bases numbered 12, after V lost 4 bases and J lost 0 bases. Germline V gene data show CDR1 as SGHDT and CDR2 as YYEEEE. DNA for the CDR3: TGTGCCAGCAGCCCGGAAGGGGGCAGAGCCATGAACACTGAAGCTTTCTTT. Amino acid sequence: CASSPEGGRAMNTEAFF.

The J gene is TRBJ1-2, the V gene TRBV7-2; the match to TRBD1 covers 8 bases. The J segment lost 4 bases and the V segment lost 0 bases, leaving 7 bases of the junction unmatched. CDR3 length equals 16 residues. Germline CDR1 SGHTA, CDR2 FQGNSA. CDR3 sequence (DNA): TGTGCCAGCAGCTTAGCGGGACAGGAAAGGGTCTATGGCTACACCTTC. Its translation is CASSLAGQERVYGYTF.

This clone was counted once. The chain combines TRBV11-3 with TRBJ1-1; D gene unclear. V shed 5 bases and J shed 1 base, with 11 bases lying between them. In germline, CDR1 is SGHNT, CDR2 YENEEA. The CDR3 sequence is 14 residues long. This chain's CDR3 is CASSASPGNTEAFF. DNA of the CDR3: TGTGCCAGCAGCGCCAGTCCGGGGAACACTGAAGCTTTCTTT.

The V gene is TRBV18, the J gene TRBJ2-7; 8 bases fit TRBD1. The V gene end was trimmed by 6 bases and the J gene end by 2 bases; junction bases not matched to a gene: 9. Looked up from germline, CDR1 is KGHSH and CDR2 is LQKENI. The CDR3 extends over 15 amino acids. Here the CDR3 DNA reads TGTGCCAGCTCCCCTGGACAGGGCAAACCCTACGAGCAGTACTTC. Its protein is CASSPGQGKPYEQYF.

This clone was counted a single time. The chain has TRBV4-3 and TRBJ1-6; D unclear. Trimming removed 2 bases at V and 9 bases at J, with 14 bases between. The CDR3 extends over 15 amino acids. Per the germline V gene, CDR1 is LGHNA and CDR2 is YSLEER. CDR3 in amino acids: CASSQIRGPISPLHF. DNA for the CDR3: TGCGCCAGCAGCCAAATCCGCGGCCCGATTTCACCCCTCCACTTT.

The chain's CDR3 is CASGFLGARTYEQYF. In DNA form, the CDR3 reads TGTGCTAGTGGTTTTCTGGGGGCGCGAACCTACGAGCAGTACTTC. This chain links TRBV12-5 with TRBJ2-7, with a tentative D call TRBD1 (6 bases). Germline-derived CDR1 and CDR2 are LGHNT and FRNRAP. Trimming removed 3 bases at V and 2 bases at J, with 14 bases between. The CDR3 consists of 15 residues.

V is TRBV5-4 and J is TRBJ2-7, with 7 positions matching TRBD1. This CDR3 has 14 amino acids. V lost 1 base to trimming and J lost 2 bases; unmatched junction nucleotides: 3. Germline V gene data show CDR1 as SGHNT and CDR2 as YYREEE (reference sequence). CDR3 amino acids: CASSLRQGPYEQYF. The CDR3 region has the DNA TGTGCCAGCAGCTTGAGACAGGGTCCCTACGAGCAGTACTTC.

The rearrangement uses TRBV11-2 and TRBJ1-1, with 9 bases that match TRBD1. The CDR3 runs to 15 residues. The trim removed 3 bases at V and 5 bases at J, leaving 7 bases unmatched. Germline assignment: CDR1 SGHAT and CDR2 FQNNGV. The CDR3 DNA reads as TGTGCCAGCAGCTTTAGACAGGGGGGATTAACTGAAGCTTTCTTT. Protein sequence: CASSFRQGGLTEAFF.

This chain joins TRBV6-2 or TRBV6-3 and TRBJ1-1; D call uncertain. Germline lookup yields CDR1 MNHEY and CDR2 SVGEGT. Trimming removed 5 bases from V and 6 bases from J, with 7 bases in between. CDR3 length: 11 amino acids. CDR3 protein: CASSDTSEAFF. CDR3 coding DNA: TGTGCCAGCAGTGATACATCTGAAGCTTTCTTT.

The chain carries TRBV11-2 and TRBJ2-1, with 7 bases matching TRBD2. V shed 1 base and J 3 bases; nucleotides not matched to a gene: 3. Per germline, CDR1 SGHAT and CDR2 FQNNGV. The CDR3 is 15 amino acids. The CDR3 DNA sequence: TGTGCCAGCAGCTTAGCTAGCGGTAGCTACAATGAGCAGTTCTTC. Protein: CASSLASGSYNEQFF.

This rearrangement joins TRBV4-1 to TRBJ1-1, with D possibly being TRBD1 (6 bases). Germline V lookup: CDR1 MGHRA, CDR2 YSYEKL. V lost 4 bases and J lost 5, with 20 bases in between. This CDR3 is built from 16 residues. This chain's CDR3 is CASSPLAGVRRTEAFF. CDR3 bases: TGCGCCAGCAGCCCCCTGGCAGGGGTTCGAAGGACTGAAGCTTTCTTT.

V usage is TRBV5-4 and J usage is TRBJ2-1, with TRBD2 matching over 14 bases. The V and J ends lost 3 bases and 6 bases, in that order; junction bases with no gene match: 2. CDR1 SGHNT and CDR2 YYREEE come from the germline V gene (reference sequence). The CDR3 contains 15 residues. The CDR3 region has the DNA TGTGCCAGCAGCTACGGGACTAGCGGGAGCAATGAGCAGTTCTTC. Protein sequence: CASSYGTSGSNEQFF. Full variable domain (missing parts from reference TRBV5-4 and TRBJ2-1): ETGVTQSPTHLIKTRGQQVTLRCSSQSGHNTVSWYQQALGQGPQFIFQYYREEENGRGNFPPRFSGLQFPNYSSELNVNALELDDSALYLCASSYGTSGSNEQFFGPGTRLTVL.

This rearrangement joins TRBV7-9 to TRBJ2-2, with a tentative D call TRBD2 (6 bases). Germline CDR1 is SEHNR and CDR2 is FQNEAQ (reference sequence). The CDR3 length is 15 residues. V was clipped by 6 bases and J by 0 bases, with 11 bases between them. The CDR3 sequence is CASRSGLANTGELFF. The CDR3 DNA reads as TGTGCCAGCAGGTCGGGACTCGCGAACACCGGGGAGCTGTTTTTT.

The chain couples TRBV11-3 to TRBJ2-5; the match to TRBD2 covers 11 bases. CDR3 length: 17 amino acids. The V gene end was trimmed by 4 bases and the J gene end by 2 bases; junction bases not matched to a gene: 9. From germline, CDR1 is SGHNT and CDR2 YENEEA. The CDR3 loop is CASSSWTGTSGQETQYF. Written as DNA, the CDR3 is TGTGCCAGCAGCTCCTGGACCGGGACTAGCGGACAAGAGACCCAGTACTTC.

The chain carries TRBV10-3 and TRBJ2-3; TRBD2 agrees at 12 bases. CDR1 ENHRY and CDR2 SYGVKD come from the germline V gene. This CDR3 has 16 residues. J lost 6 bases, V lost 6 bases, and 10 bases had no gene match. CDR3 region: CAISSASGRASDTQYF. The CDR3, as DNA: TGTGCCATCAGCAGTGCTAGCGGGAGGGCCTCGGATACGCAGTATTTT.

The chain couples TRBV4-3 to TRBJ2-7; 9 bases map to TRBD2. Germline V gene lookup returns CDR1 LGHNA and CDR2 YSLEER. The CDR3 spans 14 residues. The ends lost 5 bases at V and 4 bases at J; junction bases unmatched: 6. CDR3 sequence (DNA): TGCGCCAGCAGCTTAGCGGGAGTTAGGTACGAGCAGTACTTC. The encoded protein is CASSLAGVRYEQYF.

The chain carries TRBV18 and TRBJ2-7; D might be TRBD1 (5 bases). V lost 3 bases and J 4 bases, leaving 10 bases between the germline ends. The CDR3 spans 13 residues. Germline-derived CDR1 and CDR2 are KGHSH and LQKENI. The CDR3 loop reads CASSPKQGYEQYF. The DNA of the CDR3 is TGTGCCAGCTCACCTAAGCAGGGTTACGAGCAGTACTTC.

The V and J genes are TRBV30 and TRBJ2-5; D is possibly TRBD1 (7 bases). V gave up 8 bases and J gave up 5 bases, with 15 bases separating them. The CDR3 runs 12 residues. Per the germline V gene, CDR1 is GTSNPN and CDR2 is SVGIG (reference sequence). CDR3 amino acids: CATDRAGETQYF. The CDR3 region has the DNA TGTGCCACAGACAGGGCGGGGGAGACCCAGTACTTC.

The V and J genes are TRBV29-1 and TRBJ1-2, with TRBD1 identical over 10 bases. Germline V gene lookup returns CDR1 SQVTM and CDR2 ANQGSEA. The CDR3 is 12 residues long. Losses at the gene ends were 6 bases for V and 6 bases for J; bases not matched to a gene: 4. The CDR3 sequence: CSVQGQGHGYTF. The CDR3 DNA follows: TGCAGCGTACAGGGACAGGGGCATGGCTACACCTTC.

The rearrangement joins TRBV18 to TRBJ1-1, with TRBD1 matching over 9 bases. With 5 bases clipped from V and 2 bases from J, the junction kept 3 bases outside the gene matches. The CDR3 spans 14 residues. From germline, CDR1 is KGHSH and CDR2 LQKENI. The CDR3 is CASSAQGANTEAFF. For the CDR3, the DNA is TGTGCCAGCTCAGCACAGGGGGCTAACACTGAAGCTTTCTTT.